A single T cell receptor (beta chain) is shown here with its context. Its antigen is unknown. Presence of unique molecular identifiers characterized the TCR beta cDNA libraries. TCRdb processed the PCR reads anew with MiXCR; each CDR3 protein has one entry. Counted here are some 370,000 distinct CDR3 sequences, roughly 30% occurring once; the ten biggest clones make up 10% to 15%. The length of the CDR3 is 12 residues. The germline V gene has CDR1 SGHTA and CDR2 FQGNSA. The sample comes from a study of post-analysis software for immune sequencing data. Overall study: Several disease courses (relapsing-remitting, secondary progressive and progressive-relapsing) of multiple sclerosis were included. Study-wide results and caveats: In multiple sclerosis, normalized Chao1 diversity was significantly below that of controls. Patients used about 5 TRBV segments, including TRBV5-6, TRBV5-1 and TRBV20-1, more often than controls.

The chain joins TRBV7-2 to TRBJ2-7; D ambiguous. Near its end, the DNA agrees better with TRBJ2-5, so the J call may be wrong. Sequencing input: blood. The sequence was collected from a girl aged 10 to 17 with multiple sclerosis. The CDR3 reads CASSPPAETQYF. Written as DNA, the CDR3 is TGTGCCAGCAGTCCACCAGCAGAGACCCAGTACTTC.